This T cell receptor beta chain was captured in a study of blood T cell repertoires in COVID-19. Study in general: From the United States, Italy and Spain came samples of acute and convalescent COVID-19. Nucleic acid was either cDNA or gDNA, and it came from T cells, B-cell-depleted T cells, or PBMCs.

The CDR3 runs 17 residues. Unmatched junction bases numbered 7, after V lost 7 bases and J lost 1 base. Germline lookup yields CDR1 SEHNR and CDR2 FQNEAQ (reference sequence). Per the authors' pipeline: From reference gene primer amplification, estimates of nucleated cell counts were derived. Repertoires were generated with immunoSEQ multiplex PCR, while TCRdb's copy carries only in-frame clones and drops some. The DNA was the basis for D and trimming; V, J and clone size are from that table. The profile covers approximately 350,000 clones, with around nine tenths appearing a single time and roughly 3% taken by the ten largest.

The TCR originated in a young woman who had recovered from COVID-19. The material sequenced was peripheral blood. The chain combines TRBV7-9 with TRBJ2-1; the match to TRBD2 covers 13 bases. CDR3 protein: CASNPVGLAGSYNEQFF. As DNA, the CDR3 is TGTGCCAGCAACCCAGTGGGACTAGCGGGATCCTACAATGAGCAGTTCTTC.